Sequencing of this T cell receptor (beta chain) was carried out in a study of CD8 T cells in Susac syndrome. The study sequenced TCR beta in blood CD8+ and CD4+ T cells. Negative magnetic isolation gave CD8+ and CD4+ cells; FACS enriched CD8+ TEMRA. When the RNA was reverse transcribed, random hexamers were used with an input of roughly 0.45 to 1 ug. An immunoSEQ multiplex PCR generated amplified TCR beta CDR3 products spanning 54 Vbeta and 13 Jbeta. TCRdb called the immunoSEQ multiplex PCR reads again in MiXCR, with one record for every CDR3 protein. Of approximately 150,000 distinct CDR3 sequences in the sample, approximately 95% were seen once. Specimen: CD4+ T cells from PBMCs. The clonotype comes from a human donor with multiple sclerosis.

The DNA for the CDR3 is TGTGCCAGCAGCCAAGATCACATCAGCAATCAGCCCCAGCATTTT. As protein: CASSQDHISNQPQHF. The chain joins TRBV3-1 to TRBJ1-5; D not certain. The CDR3 covers 15 residues. Germline values: CDR1 LGHDT, CDR2 YNNKEL (reference sequence). V lost 0 bases to trimming and J lost 1 base, with 7 bases between them.